These 10 T cell receptor beta chains originate from one sample sequenced in a study of T cells in localized non-small cell lung cancer. The protocol was immunoSEQ multiplex PCR, while the TCRdb copy is restricted to in-frame clones and leaves out a portion. Counted here are about 2,800 clones, nearly 25% occurring once; the ten biggest clones make up under 20%. The sample consisted of lung tumor tissue, taken before any cancer treatment. These receptors all stem from a female donor over 55 with stage III lung adenocarcinoma.

This clone was seen more than once but under ten times. The chain couples TRBV29-1 to TRBJ1-1; no reliable D call. CDR3 length: 13 amino acids. The germline V gene encodes CDR1 SQVTM and CDR2 ANQGSEA. V was shortened by 7 bases and J by 0 bases, with 12 bases between the two germline ends. For the CDR3, the DNA is TGCAGCGCCGACCTTATCCTGAACACTGAAGCTTTCTTT. It codes for CSADLILNTEAFF.

This clone rates as medium-sized. V and J are TRBV6-8 and TRBJ1-2; D is uncertain. This CDR3 is built from 14 residues. Trimming pared 0 bases from V and 2 bases from J, leaving 7 bases between. Germline V gives CDR1 MNHGY, CDR2 SAAAGT. In DNA form, the CDR3 reads TGTGCCAGCAGTTACTCGAGGCAGAACTATGGCTACACCTTC. This codes for CASSYSRQNYGYTF.

This chain uses TRBV11-1 with TRBJ2-2; 8 nucleotides align to TRBD2. This CDR3 spans 16 amino acids. The junction had 6 bases not matched to a gene; V was cut back by 4 bases and J by 2 bases. The germline gives CDR1 SGHAT, CDR2 FQDESV (reference sequence). CDR3 loop: CASSSTSGSNTGELFF. The CDR3 nucleotides read TGTGCCAGCAGCTCCACCAGCGGGAGTAACACCGGGGAGCTGTTTTTT. Together with reference TRBV11-1 and TRBJ2-2, the CDR3 gives the full variable domain: EAEVAQSPRYKITEKSQAVAFWCDPISGHATLYWYRQILGQGPELLVQFQDESVVDDSQLPKDRFSAERLKGVDSTLKIQPAELGDSAMYLCASSSTSGSNTGELFFGEGSRLTVL.

The chain has TRBV6-8 and TRBJ1-1; unclear D gene. The CDR3 length is 13 residues. Trimming left V 6 bases short and J 1 base short, with 9 bases between. The germline V gene has CDR1 MNHGY and CDR2 SAAAGT. The CDR3 DNA is TGTGCCAGCAGGGTGACGGGGAACACTGAAGCTTTCTTT. Protein product: CASRVTGNTEAFF.

This chain joins TRBV25-1 and TRBJ1-4, with 8 bases matching TRBD1. The V and J ends lost 6 bases and 7 bases, in that order; junction bases with no gene match: 4. This CDR3 has 13 amino acids. Germline assignment: CDR1 MGHDK and CDR2 SYGVNS. CDR3 sequence (DNA): TGTGCCAGCAGGACAGGGGCCCTTGAAAAACTGTTTTTT. It translates to CASRTGALEKLFF.

This clone was picked up one time. The rearrangement joins TRBV10-3 to TRBJ1-4; D is possibly TRBD1 (5 bases). Trimming left V 0 bases short and J 4 bases short, with 9 bases between. Germline loops: CDR1 ENHRY, CDR2 SYGVKD. The CDR3 totals 15 residues. Here the CDR3 DNA reads TGTGCCATCAGTGAGTCTGACAGAAATAATGAAAAACTGTTTTTT. Its protein is CAISESDRNNEKLFF.

This chain links TRBV2 with TRBJ2-7; no clear D. The CDR3 runs 12 residues. Deletions cut 7 bases from V and 3 bases from J, with 10 bases between. Germline V gene lookup returns CDR1 SNHLY and CDR2 FYNNEI. The CDR3 protein is CASMEDRYEQYF. The CDR3, as DNA: TGTGCCAGCATGGAAGACCGCTACGAGCAGTACTTC.

The chain uses TRBV11-3 and TRBJ2-3; 7 bases match TRBD1. The CDR3 contains 16 residues. The V gene end was trimmed by 5 bases and the J gene end by 4 bases; junction bases not matched to a gene: 12. Looked up from germline, CDR1 is SGHNT and CDR2 is YENEEA. CDR3 DNA: TGTGCCAGCAGCGGAAGATCAGAGGGGGCGGCAGATACGCAGTATTTT. Residues: CASSGRSEGAADTQYF.

This clone was counted a few times. CDR3 DNA: TGTGCCAGCAGTTACTCCAGGGACACGATGCGGACCCAGTACTTC. It encodes CASSYSRDTMRTQYF. J is TRBJ2-5 and V is TRBV6-8; D possibly corresponds to TRBD1 (6 bases). CDR3 size: 15 residues. V dropped 0 bases and J dropped 7 bases, with 15 bases sitting between them. The germline V gene has CDR1 MNHGY and CDR2 SAAAGT.

This rearrangement joins TRBV11-3 to TRBJ2-7; D possibly matches TRBD1 or TRBD2 (5 bases each). The germline V gene has CDR1 SGHNT and CDR2 YENEEA. The ends were cut back, 3 bases at V and 6 bases at J, with 18 bases in the middle. CDR3 length: 15 residues. The CDR3 DNA reads TGTGCCAGCAGCTTTAGGGGACCTACTTGGAGCGAGCAGTACTTC. Its protein is CASSFRGPTWSEQYF.